These 17 T cell receptor beta chains were sequenced from one sample in a study of blood T cell repertoires in COVID-19. Repertoires were generated with immunoSEQ multiplex PCR, while TCRdb's copy carries only in-frame clones and drops some. The table has around 310,000 clones, roughly 89% seen once. Sequencing input: PBMCs or T cells enriched from blood (not recorded which). These TCRs come from a woman aged 25 to 39 who had recovered from COVID-19.

The chain uses TRBV30 and TRBJ1-2, with unresolved D. CDR3 length: 15 amino acids. V was cut by 0 bases and J by 0 bases, with 11 bases left in between. Per germline, CDR1 GTSNPN and CDR2 SVGIG (reference sequence). Here the CDR3 reads CAWSVLFRANYGYTF. As DNA, the CDR3 is TGTGCCTGGAGTGTACTCTTCCGGGCTAACTATGGCTACACCTTC.

This clone was counted between two and nine times. This sequence joins TRBV7-2 and TRBJ2-7; D might be TRBD1 (5 bases). From germline, CDR1 is SGHTA and CDR2 FQGNSA. V was shortened by 1 base and J by 0 bases, with 7 bases between the two germline ends. CDR3 length equals 14 residues. CDR3 protein: CASSLVDSSYEQYF. Here the CDR3 DNA reads TGTGCCAGCAGCTTAGTCGACAGCTCCTACGAGCAGTACTTC.

CDR3 sequence: CASSLELVLGGEQFF. Written as DNA, the CDR3 is TGCGCCAGCAGCTTGGAACTAGTCCTCGGGGGTGAGCAGTTCTTC. The gene calls are TRBV5-1 and TRBJ2-1; perhaps TRBD2 as D (6 bases). The V gene's germline CDR1 is SGHRS and CDR2 YFSETQ. V gave up 0 bases and J gave up 9 bases, with 16 bases separating them. This CDR3 contains 15 residues.

This chain connects TRBV11-2 to TRBJ2-4; 7 positions agree with TRBD2. V lost 1 base and J lost 6; bases outside the gene matches: 3. Germline values: CDR1 SGHAT, CDR2 FQNNGV. The CDR3 has 14 amino acids. The CDR3 DNA sequence: TGTGCCAGCAGCTTAGCGGGAGGAGGAAACATTCAGTACTTC. This codes for CASSLAGGGNIQYF.

CDR3: CASTRTGVNQPQHF. The CDR3 DNA reads as TGTGCCAGCACCCGGACAGGGGTCAATCAGCCCCAGCATTTT. The chain uses TRBV28 and TRBJ1-5, with 9 bases fitting TRBD1. Germline loops: CDR1 MDHEN, CDR2 SYDVKM. The CDR3 is made up of 14 amino acids. Unmatched junction bases numbered 4, after V lost 7 bases and J lost 3 bases.

The DNA for the CDR3 is TGTGCCAGCAGTTACTCTACCAGGGGGCTCCATTCACCCCTCCACTTT. Its protein product is CASSYSTRGLHSPLHF. The rearrangement uses TRBV6-5 and TRBJ1-6; 8 nucleotides agree with TRBD1. The CDR3 has 16 amino acids. CDR1 MNHEY and CDR2 SVGAGI come from the germline V gene. The junction had 6 bases not matched to a gene; V was cut back by 0 bases and J by 8 bases.

This chain connects TRBV29-1 to TRBJ2-1, with 13 bases lining up with TRBD2. This CDR3 is 18 amino acids long. V shed 4 bases and J 0 bases; nucleotides not matched to a gene: 9. Germline V gives CDR1 SQVTM, CDR2 ANQGSEA. CDR3 sequence: CSVAKGTSGKASYNEQFF. The CDR3 nucleotides are TGCAGCGTTGCTAAAGGGACTAGCGGGAAGGCCTCCTACAATGAGCAGTTCTTC.

The rearrangement links TRBV6-5 to TRBJ2-1; 7 bases map to TRBD1. CDR1 and CDR2 from the germline V gene are MNHEY and SVGAGI. The CDR3 totals 15 residues. J was trimmed by 8 bases and V by 5 bases; bases with no gene match: 12. The CDR3 nucleotides are TGTGCCAGCAGTCACAGGGGAGCCGTGTACGATGAGCAGTTCTTC. It is translated as CASSHRGAVYDEQFF.

The chain couples TRBV4-2 to TRBJ2-7; D is ambiguous. V was cut by 2 bases and J by 5 bases, with 13 bases left in between. CDR1 and CDR2 (germline): LGHNA, YNFKEQ. The CDR3 runs 14 residues. The CDR3 nucleotides are TGTGCCAGCAGCCAAACAGCCCTGGAAGACGAGCAGTACTTC. Translation: CASSQTALEDEQYF.

The chain is built from TRBV3-1 (or the pseudogene TRBV3-2) and TRBJ2-2, with 13 bases aligning to TRBD2. Germline trimming cut 2 bases from V and 4 bases from J; bases unmatched to any gene: 10. Germline V CDR1 and CDR2: LGHDT, YNNKEL (reference sequence). The CDR3 consists of 19 residues. The CDR3 coding sequence is TGTGCCAGCAGCCAAATGGGACTAGCGGGAATAAGGAGCACCGGGGAGCTGTTTTTT. Protein product: CASSQMGLAGIRSTGELFF.

This sequence joins TRBV7-9 and TRBJ2-7; TRBD2 matches at 8 bases. Trimming cost V 5 bases and J 5 bases; bases outside gene matches: 11. The length of the CDR3 is 15 residues. The germline V gene has CDR1 SEHNR and CDR2 FQNEAQ (reference sequence). CDR3 loop: CASSQWLLAVHEQYF. In DNA form, the CDR3 reads TGTGCCAGCAGCCAATGGTTACTAGCGGTGCACGAGCAGTACTTC.

This clone was found once. This sequence joins TRBV6-2 or TRBV6-3 and TRBJ2-7; tentative D call: TRBD2 (6 bases). Trimming left V 2 bases short and J 7 bases short, with 9 bases between. The germline gives CDR1 MNHEY, CDR2 SVGEGT. The CDR3 is 12 amino acids. CDR3 residues: CASSYAGREQYF. The CDR3 nucleotides are TGTGCCAGCAGTTACGCGGGGCGGGAGCAGTACTTC.

The rearrangement uses TRBV27 and TRBJ1-1; weak D call: TRBD1 (5 bases). The V and J ends lost 6 bases and 2 bases respectively, with 22 bases between them. Per germline, CDR1 MNHEY and CDR2 SMNVEV (reference sequence). The CDR3 sequence is 17 residues long. The CDR3 loop is CASSSTQGGWVNTEAFF. The CDR3 nucleotides read TGTGCCAGCAGCTCCACCCAGGGAGGGTGGGTTAACACTGAAGCTTTCTTT.

The J gene is TRBJ1-2, the V gene TRBV28; possibly TRBD1 for D (6 bases). V was pared by 7 bases and J by 6 bases, with 18 bases between. From germline, CDR1 is MDHEN and CDR2 SYDVKM. The CDR3 runs to 14 residues. The CDR3, as DNA: TGTGCCAGCAAGACTATACACAGGGTTGATGGCTACACCTTC. It specifies CASKTIHRVDGYTF.

Comment on this clone: The same CDR3 also results from other DNA sequences found in this sample. V usage is TRBV27 and J usage is TRBJ1-5, with a weak D call TRBD1 (6 bases). Germline values: CDR1 MNHEY, CDR2 SMNVEV (reference sequence). The CDR3 extends over 14 amino acids. V was shortened by 4 bases and J by 1 base, with 8 bases between the two germline ends. CDR3 residues: CASSSQGSNQPQHF. In DNA form, the CDR3 reads TGTGCCAGCAGTTCACAGGGAAGCAATCAGCCCCAGCATTTT.

The chain carries TRBV5-4 and TRBJ2-3, with D maybe TRBD2 (6 bases). V was trimmed by 8 bases and J by 3 bases, leaving 19 bases between them. This CDR3 spans 15 amino acids. The V gene's germline CDR1 is SGHNT and CDR2 YYREEE (reference sequence). CDR3 DNA: TGTGCCAGTACCGCGGGAAGCGGTAGGACAGATACGCAGTATTTT. This codes for CASTAGSGRTDTQYF.

J is TRBJ1-5 and V is TRBV6-5, with 9 bases identical to TRBD1. The junction had 7 bases not matched to a gene; V was cut back by 9 bases and J by 4 bases. The V gene's germline CDR1 is MNHEY and CDR2 SVGAGI. The CDR3 has 14 amino acids. The CDR3 DNA reads as TGTGCCAGTGAAATGACAGGGGGAAATCAGCCCCAGCATTTT. Protein product: CASEMTGGNQPQHF.